These T cell receptor beta chains were read from a single sample in a study of human T cells and chemical hapten exposure. TCRdb processed the RACE reads anew with MiXCR; each CDR3 protein has one entry. The repertoire consists of 250,000 or so distinct CDR3 sequences, with over 7.5% occurring once and the leading ten covering around 1.2%. The sample in question was whole blood, obtained in connection with sensitization to the hapten diphenylcyclopropenone (DPC). The receptors derive from a man between 18 and 29 years old with alopecia areata. Some clones in this sample may be carry-over from other donors' samples. CDR3s include the opening cysteine and the closing phenylalanine or tryptophan. Fields, in order: CDR3 protein, CDR3 DNA, clone size, D gene, CDR3 length, J gene, V gene. D genes are given only for firm matches. Clone size is not always given. Where it is, it says once, few, many or a class for expanded clones.

CDR3 protein: CASSRETGWMNTEAFF; CDR3 DNA: TGCGCCAGCAGCCGAGAGACAGGGTGGATGAACACTGAAGCTTTCTTT; clone size: many; D gene: TRBD1; CDR3 length: 16; J gene: TRBJ1-1; V gene: TRBV4-1
CDR3 protein: CASSFASGGLKTQYF; CDR3 DNA: TGTGCCAGCAGTTTTGCCAGCGGGGGGCTTAAGACCCAGTACTTC; clone size: NA; D gene: TRBD2; CDR3 length: 15; J gene: TRBJ2-5; V gene: TRBV12-3/TRBV12-4
CDR3 protein: CASENRANEKLFF; CDR3 DNA: TGTGCCAGCGAAAACAGAGCGAATGAAAAACTGTTTTTT; clone size: NA; D gene: NA; CDR3 length: 13; J gene: TRBJ1-4; V gene: TRBV28
CDR3 protein: CSAADRGYQPQHF; CDR3 DNA: TGCAGTGCTGCAGACAGGGGGTATCAGCCCCAGCATTTT; clone size: many; D gene: TRBD1; CDR3 length: 13; J gene: TRBJ1-5; V gene: TRBV20-1
CDR3 protein: CASSSQRSLMNTEAFF; CDR3 DNA: TGTGCCAGCAGCTCCCAGCGTTCACTGATGAACACTGAAGCTTTCTTT; clone size: few; D gene: NA; CDR3 length: 16; J gene: TRBJ1-1; V gene: TRBV11-2
CDR3 protein: CASSYGVSLYF; CDR3 DNA: TGTGCCAGCAGTTACGGGGTATCTCTGTATTTT; clone size: many; D gene: NA; CDR3 length: 11; J gene: TRBJ2-3; V gene: TRBV6-2/TRBV6-3
CDR3 protein: CASSQGLAGYNEQFF; CDR3 DNA: TGTGCCAGCAGCCAGGGACTAGCGGGGTACAATGAGCAGTTCTTC; clone size: few; D gene: TRBD2; CDR3 length: 15; J gene: TRBJ2-1; V gene: TRBV6-2/TRBV6-3
CDR3 protein: CASYLGGMDNYGYTF; CDR3 DNA: TGCGCCAGCTATCTAGGAGGGATGGATAACTATGGCTACACCTTC; clone size: few; D gene: NA; CDR3 length: 15; J gene: TRBJ1-2; V gene: TRBV5-1
CDR3 protein: CASRQGYQPQHF; CDR3 DNA: TGTGCCAGCAGGCAGGGGTATCAGCCCCAGCATTTT; clone size: many; D gene: NA; CDR3 length: 12; J gene: TRBJ1-5; V gene: TRBV12-3/TRBV12-4
CDR3 protein: CASSYGQGNQPQHF; CDR3 DNA: TGTGCCAGCAGTTACGGGCAGGGGAATCAGCCCCAGCATTTT; clone size: many; D gene: NA; CDR3 length: 14; J gene: TRBJ1-5; V gene: TRBV6-5
CDR3 protein: CSAEGLTQYF; CDR3 DNA: TGCAGTGCCGAAGGCTTGACCCAGTACTTC; clone size: NA; D gene: NA; CDR3 length: 10; J gene: TRBJ2-5; V gene: TRBV20-1
CDR3 protein: CASSWTAIANYGYTF; CDR3 DNA: TGTGCCAGCAGTTGGACGGCCATAGCTAACTATGGCTACACCTTC; clone size: NA; D gene: NA; CDR3 length: 15; J gene: TRBJ1-2; V gene: TRBV6-5
CDR3 protein: CASSLAGGSSNYGYTF; CDR3 DNA: TGTGCCAGCAGTTTAGCGGGGGGCAGCTCTAACTATGGCTACACCTTC; clone size: few; D gene: NA; CDR3 length: 16; J gene: TRBJ1-2; V gene: TRBV12-3/TRBV12-4
CDR3 protein: CASSPRGGQGSTEAFF; CDR3 DNA: TGTGCCAGCAGTCCCCGAGGAGGACAGGGGAGCACTGAAGCTTTCTTT; clone size: few; D gene: TRBD1; CDR3 length: 16; J gene: TRBJ1-1; V gene: TRBV28
CDR3 protein: CASSLVSEDEQFF; CDR3 DNA: TGTGCCAGCAGCTTAGTTTCGGAGGATGAGCAGTTCTTC; clone size: NA; D gene: NA; CDR3 length: 13; J gene: TRBJ2-1; V gene: TRBV11-2
CDR3 protein: CSVLGVTKNIQYF; CDR3 DNA: TGCAGCGTTCTGGGGGTTACCAAAAACATTCAGTACTTC; clone size: NA; D gene: NA; CDR3 length: 13; J gene: TRBJ2-4; V gene: TRBV29-1
CDR3 protein: CASSLSPLRTGSF; CDR3 DNA: TGTGCCAGCAGCTTATCCCCTCTCCGGACAGGATCCTTC; clone size: few; D gene: TRBD1; CDR3 length: 13; J gene: TRBJ1-2; V gene: TRBV7-2
CDR3 protein: CASRGSQSQETQYF; CDR3 DNA: TGTGCCAGCAGAGGGAGCCAATCTCAAGAGACCCAGTACTTC; clone size: few; D gene: NA; CDR3 length: 14; J gene: TRBJ2-5; V gene: TRBV5-4
CDR3 protein: CATSRDRDRGETQYF; CDR3 DNA: TGTGCCACCAGCAGAGATCGGGACAGGGGCGAGACCCAGTACTTC; clone size: NA; D gene: TRBD1; CDR3 length: 15; J gene: TRBJ2-5; V gene: TRBV15
CDR3 protein: CSARDPSAGANYNSPLHF; CDR3 DNA: TGCAGTGCTAGAGATCCCTCGGCAGGGGCGAACTATAATTCACCCCTCCACTTT; clone size: NA; D gene: NA; CDR3 length: 18; J gene: TRBJ1-6; V gene: TRBV20-1
CDR3 protein: CASSPEPLAYGYTF; CDR3 DNA: TGTGCCAGCAGCCCCGAGCCTCTGGCGTATGGCTACACCTTC; clone size: few; D gene: NA; CDR3 length: 14; J gene: TRBJ1-2; V gene: TRBV7-3
CDR3 protein: CASSISRASLELFF; CDR3 DNA: TGTGCCAGCTCAATCTCCCGGGCCTCGCTGGAACTGTTTTTT; clone size: NA; D gene: NA; CDR3 length: 14; J gene: TRBJ1-4; V gene: TRBV18